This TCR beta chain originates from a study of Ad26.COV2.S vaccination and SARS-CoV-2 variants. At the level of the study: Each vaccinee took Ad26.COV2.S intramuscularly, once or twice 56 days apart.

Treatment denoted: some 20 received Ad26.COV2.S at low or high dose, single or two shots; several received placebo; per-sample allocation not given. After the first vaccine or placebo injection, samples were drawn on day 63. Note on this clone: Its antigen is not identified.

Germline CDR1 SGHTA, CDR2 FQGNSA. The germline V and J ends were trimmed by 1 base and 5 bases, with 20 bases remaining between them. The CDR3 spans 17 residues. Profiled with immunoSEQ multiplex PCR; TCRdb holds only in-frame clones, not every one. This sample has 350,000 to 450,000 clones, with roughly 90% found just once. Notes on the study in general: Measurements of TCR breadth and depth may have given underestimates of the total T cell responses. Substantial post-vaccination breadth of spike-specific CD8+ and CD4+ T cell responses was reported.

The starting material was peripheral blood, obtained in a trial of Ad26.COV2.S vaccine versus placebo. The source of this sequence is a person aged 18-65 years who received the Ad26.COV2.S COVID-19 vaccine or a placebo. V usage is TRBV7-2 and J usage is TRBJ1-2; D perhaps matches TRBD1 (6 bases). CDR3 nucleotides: TGTGCCAGCAGCTTAGGAGGGACACAAGCCAGAGTTTATGGCTACACCTTC. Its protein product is CASSLGGTQARVYGYTF.